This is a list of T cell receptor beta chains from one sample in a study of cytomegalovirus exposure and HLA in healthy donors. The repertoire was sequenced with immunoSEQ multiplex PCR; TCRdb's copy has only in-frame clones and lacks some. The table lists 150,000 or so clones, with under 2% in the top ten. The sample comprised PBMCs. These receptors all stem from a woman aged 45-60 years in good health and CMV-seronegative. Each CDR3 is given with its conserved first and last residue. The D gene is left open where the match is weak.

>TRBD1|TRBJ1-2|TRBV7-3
CASSPGTGTGGYTF
TGTGCCAGCAGCCCAGGGACAGGGACTGGTGGCTACACCTTC
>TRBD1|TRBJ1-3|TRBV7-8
CASSLQGISGNTIYF
TGTGCCAGCAGCCTACAGGGGATCTCTGGAAACACCATATATTTT
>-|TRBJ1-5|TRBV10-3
CAPTIGAGTNNQPQHF
TGTGCCCCCACTATTGGGGCCGGGACAAATAATCAGCCCCAGCATTTT
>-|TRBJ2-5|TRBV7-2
CASSQRQYQETQYF
TGTGCCAGCAGCCAGAGGCAGTACCAAGAGACCCAGTACTTC
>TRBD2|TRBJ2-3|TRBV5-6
CASSFIAGAIDTQYF
TGTGCCAGCAGCTTTATAGCGGGGGCAATAGATACGCAGTATTTT
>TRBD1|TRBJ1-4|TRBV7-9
CASSRSGTANEKLFF
TGTGCCAGCAGCCGGTCCGGGACAGCGAATGAAAAACTGTTTTTT
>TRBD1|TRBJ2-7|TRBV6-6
CASSFARDSYEQYF
TGTGCCAGCAGTTTTGCCCGGGACAGCTACGAGCAGTACTTC
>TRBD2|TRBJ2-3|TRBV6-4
CASSARLTSGYTDTQYF
TGTGCCAGCAGTGCAAGATTGACTAGCGGTTACACAGATACGCAGTATTTT
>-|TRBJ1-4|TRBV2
CASSEEAGEKLFF
TGTGCCAGCAGTGAGGAGGCGGGTGAAAAACTGTTTTTT
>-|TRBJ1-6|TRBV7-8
CASSVLGGRDYNSPLHF
TGTGCCAGCAGCGTCCTCGGGGGAAGGGATTATAATTCACCCCTCCACTTT
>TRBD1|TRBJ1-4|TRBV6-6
CASTRQGTNEKLFF
TGTGCCAGCACTCGACAGGGGACTAATGAAAAACTGTTTTTT
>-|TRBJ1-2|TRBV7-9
CASSLGAGDGYTF
TGTGCCAGCAGCTTAGGGGCAGGGGATGGCTACACCTTC
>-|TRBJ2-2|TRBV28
CASYPTSNTGELFF
TGTGCCAGTTACCCTACTAGCAACACCGGGGAGCTGTTTTTT
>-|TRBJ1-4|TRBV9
CASSQQHQRGEKLFF
TGTGCCAGCAGCCAACAACACCAGAGGGGGGAAAAACTGTTTTTT
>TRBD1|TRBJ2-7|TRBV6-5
CASSSEAGGPYEQYF
TGTGCCAGCAGTTCCGAGGCAGGGGGTCCCTACGAGCAGTACTTC
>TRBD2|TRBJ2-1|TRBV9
CASSVDLAGVGNEQFF
TGTGCCAGCAGCGTAGATTTAGCGGGAGTTGGTAATGAGCAGTTCTTC
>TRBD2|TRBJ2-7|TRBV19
CASSIAGGTSYEQYF
TGTGCCAGTAGTATAGCGGGGGGAACTTCCTACGAGCAGTACTTC
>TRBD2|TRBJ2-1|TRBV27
CASRASGGNEQFF
TGTGCCAGCAGGGCTAGCGGAGGTAATGAGCAGTTCTTC
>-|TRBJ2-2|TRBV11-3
CASSLGPDTGELFF
TGTGCCAGCAGCTTAGGCCCGGACACCGGGGAGCTGTTTTTT
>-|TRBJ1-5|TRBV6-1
CASSDLAGVQPQHF
TGTGCCAGCAGTGACCTTGCAGGGGTTCAGCCCCAGCATTTT